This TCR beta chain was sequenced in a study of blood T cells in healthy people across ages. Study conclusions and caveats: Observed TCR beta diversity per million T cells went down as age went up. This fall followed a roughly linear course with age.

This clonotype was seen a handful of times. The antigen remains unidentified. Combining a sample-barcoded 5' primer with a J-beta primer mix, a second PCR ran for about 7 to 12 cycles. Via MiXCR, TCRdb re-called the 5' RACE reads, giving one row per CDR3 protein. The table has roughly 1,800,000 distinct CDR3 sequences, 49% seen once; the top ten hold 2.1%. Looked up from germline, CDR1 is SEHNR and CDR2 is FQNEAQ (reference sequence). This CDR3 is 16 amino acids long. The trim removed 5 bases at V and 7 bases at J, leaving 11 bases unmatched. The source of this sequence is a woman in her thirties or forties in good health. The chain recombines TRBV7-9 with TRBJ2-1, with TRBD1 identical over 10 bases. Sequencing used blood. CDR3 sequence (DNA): TGTGCCAGCAGCCCTCTCCGGGACAGGGGTGTTAATGAGCAGTTCTTC. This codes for CASSPLRDRGVNEQFF.